Shown below are 10 T cell receptor beta chains from a single sample sequenced in a study of blood T cell repertoires in COVID-19. Only in-frame clones appear in the TCRdb table, and some are missing; sequencing was by immunoSEQ multiplex PCR. Of some 100,000 clones detected, roughly four fifths appear once; the ten largest clones hold around 2.5%. The material sequenced was peripheral blood. These receptors were taken from a man between 45 and 60 years old with acute or convalescent COVID-19.

The chain employs TRBV6-5 and TRBJ1-2; possible D gene TRBD1, 5 bases. Germline V gives CDR1 MNHEY, CDR2 SVGAGI. Trimming shortened V by 3 bases and J by 7 bases, and 18 bases separated the two germline ends. The CDR3 length is 15 residues. The CDR3 region is CASSYSVGQGGGYTF. As DNA, the CDR3 is TGTGCCAGCAGTTATAGTGTAGGGCAGGGAGGTGGCTACACCTTC.

The chain employs TRBV5-4 and TRBJ1-1, with D possibly TRBD1 on 6 matching bases. The CDR3 contains 17 residues. V was trimmed by 1 base and J by 0 bases, leaving 16 bases between them. Germline CDR1 SGHNT, CDR2 YYREEE (reference sequence). CDR3 in DNA: TGTGCCAGCAGCTTGAGTTGGGGTGGGGGCATGAACACTGAAGCTTTCTTT. Protein product: CASSLSWGGGMNTEAFF.

The genes are TRBV10-2 and TRBJ2-1, with 10 bases matching TRBD2. The length of the CDR3 is 15 residues. J was trimmed by 3 bases and V by 3 bases; bases with no gene match: 2. The germline V gene encodes CDR1 WSHSY and CDR2 SAAADI. CDR3 residues: CASSEGLADYNEQFF. For the CDR3, the DNA is TGCGCCAGCAGTGAAGGACTAGCGGACTACAATGAGCAGTTCTTC.

The chain combines TRBV10-1 with TRBJ2-7; perhaps TRBD2 as D (5 bases). The CDR3 is 10 residues long. V dropped 6 bases and J dropped 9 bases, with 9 bases sitting between them. The V gene's germline CDR1 is WNHNN and CDR2 SYGVQD (reference sequence). The CDR3 DNA sequence: TGCGCCAGCAGCCCTGAGGGGCAGTACTTC. Translated: CASSPEGQYF.

This clone has only a few counts. The chain recombines TRBV11-2 with TRBJ2-7; 7 bases are a match to TRBD1. The germline CDR1 and CDR2 sequences are SGHAT and FQNNGV. The CDR3 runs 13 residues. The trim removed 6 bases at V and 5 bases at J, leaving 7 bases unmatched. CDR3 in DNA: TGTGCCAGCAGTCACAGGGGTAGGGACGAGCAGTACTTC. The encoded protein is CASSHRGRDEQYF.

The chain recombines TRBV30 with TRBJ1-3, with no clear D. This CDR3 has 16 amino acids. Germline V gives CDR1 GTSNPN, CDR2 SVGIG (reference sequence). Trimming stripped 3 bases from V and 0 bases from J, with 15 bases between. Written as DNA, the CDR3 is TGTGCCTGGAGAGGATTTACAGAGAGCTCTGGAAACACCATATATTTT. This encodes CAWRGFTESSGNTIYF.

The chain recombines TRBV7-9 with TRBJ2-7, with TRBD2 matching over 10 bases. The junction had 4 bases not matched to a gene; V was cut back by 1 base and J by 7 bases. The CDR3 covers 14 residues. CDR1 and CDR2 (germline): SEHNR, FQNEAQ (reference sequence). Here the CDR3 reads CASSLDLAGEEQYF. The CDR3 coding sequence is TGTGCCAGCAGCTTAGATCTAGCGGGAGAAGAGCAGTACTTC.

A few counts support this clone. The chain employs TRBV19 and TRBJ1-1; D is unclear. The CDR3 runs to 15 residues. Deletions cut 1 base from V and 1 base from J, with 10 bases between. Germline lookup yields CDR1 LNHDA and CDR2 SQIVND (reference sequence). For the CDR3, the DNA is TGTGCCAGTAGTATAGGAGGAGGGTCGAACACTGAAGCTTTCTTT. It is translated as CASSIGGGSNTEAFF.

The rearrangement joins TRBV4-1 to TRBJ2-7, with a possible D match to TRBD2 (7 bases). V gave up 0 bases and J gave up 7 bases, with 16 bases separating them. This CDR3 contains 15 residues. Germline V lookup: CDR1 MGHRA, CDR2 YSYEKL. The CDR3 loop is CASSQDEGGPREQYF. CDR3 nucleotide sequence: TGCGCCAGCAGCCAAGATGAGGGGGGGCCCCGAGAGCAGTACTTC.

The J gene is TRBJ2-7, the V gene TRBV7-9; no clear D gene. The V gene lost 5 bases and the J gene lost 2 bases, with 7 bases spanning the gap. This CDR3 contains 12 residues. Germline CDR1 is SEHNR and CDR2 is FQNEAQ (reference sequence). The CDR3 DNA reads TGTGCCAGCAGCCCCCGCGCCTACGAGCAGTACTTC. Protein: CASSPRAYEQYF.